The 29 T cell receptor beta chains given below trace back to one sample, sequenced in a study of shared clonotypes between healthy human individuals. Profiling relied on immunoSEQ multiplex PCR, and the TCRdb table lists in-frame clones only, not all of them. The sample lists some 660,000 clones; about three quarters were seen once. Input material: memory CD4+ T cells sorted from blood. Subset defined: CD45RA-negative fraction. All receptors come from a woman in her 30s in good health.

The J gene is TRBJ1-5, the V gene TRBV10-3; TRBD1 might be the D (6 bases). The CDR3 length is 15 residues. The germline V and J ends were trimmed by 3 bases and 1 base, with 10 bases remaining between them. The germline gives CDR1 ENHRY, CDR2 SYGVKD. The CDR3 spells CAISDFGTSNQPQHF. In DNA form, the CDR3 reads TGTGCCATCAGTGACTTTGGGACAAGCAATCAGCCCCAGCATTTT.

In the case of this clone: A much larger clone sits a single nucleotide away, making a read error possible. Other DNA sequences within the sample encode an identical CDR3. The gene calls are TRBV5-1 and TRBJ2-1; perhaps TRBD2 as D (7 bases). Germline values: CDR1 SGHRS, CDR2 YFSETQ. Trimming removed 4 bases at V and 4 bases at J, with 18 bases between. The CDR3 extends over 16 amino acids. This CDR3 is CASSKSGGGGYNEQFF. The CDR3 DNA sequence: TGCGCCAGCAGCAAGTCGGGGGGCGGAGGGTACAATGAGCAGTTCTTC.

The rearrangement joins TRBV5-4 to TRBJ1-1, with 7 bases that match TRBD1. Unmatched junction bases numbered 7, after V lost 3 bases and J lost 5 bases. CDR1 is SGHNT, CDR2 YYREEE, per germline (reference sequence). The CDR3 consists of 14 residues. As DNA, the CDR3 is TGTGCCAGCAGCTCGAGACAGGGAAGGACTGAAGCTTTCTTT. It translates to CASSSRQGRTEAFF.

The V gene is TRBV30, the J gene TRBJ1-1; no clear D. The CDR3 length is 14 residues. Trimming stripped 5 bases from V and 2 bases from J, with 15 bases between. The germline V gene has CDR1 GTSNPN and CDR2 SVGIG (reference sequence). The CDR3: CAWGSLPQNTEAFF. In DNA, the CDR3 is TGTGCCTGGGGTAGTTTGCCCCAAAACACTGAAGCTTTCTTT. Full variable domain (rest looked up from reference TRBV30 and TRBJ1-1): SQTIHQWPATLVQPVGSPLSLECTVEGTSNPNLYWYRQAAGRGLQLLFYSVGIGQISSEVPQNLSASRPQDRQFILSSKKLLLSDSGFYLCAWGSLPQNTEAFFGQGTRLTVV.

The chain employs TRBV5-1 and TRBJ2-1; 8 nucleotides align to TRBD1. Per germline, CDR1 SGHRS and CDR2 YFSETQ. This CDR3 spans 17 amino acids. J gave up 9 bases and V 4 bases, and 18 bases lay outside the gene matches. The CDR3 DNA follows: TGCGCCAGCAGCCTGGGGCCCACAGGGGGTTCAAGTCTTGAGCAGTTCTTC. It encodes CASSLGPTGGSSLEQFF.

This rearrangement joins TRBV30 to TRBJ1-5; no clear D gene. Trimming cost V 4 bases and J 6 bases, with 13 bases left between them. The CDR3 runs 13 residues. Per germline, CDR1 GTSNPN and CDR2 SVGIG (reference sequence). The CDR3 loop is CAWTSLIAQPQHF. The CDR3, as DNA: TGTGCCTGGACATCTTTGATAGCTCAGCCCCAGCATTTT.

The CDR3 region is CAISPRQQETQYF. CDR3 DNA sequence: TGTGCCATCAGCCCACGACAGCAAGAGACCCAGTACTTC. This chain links TRBV10-3 with TRBJ2-5, with D maybe TRBD1 (5 bases). Germline V gene data show CDR1 as ENHRY and CDR2 as SYGVKD. This CDR3 is 13 amino acids long. V was pared by 6 bases and J by 2 bases, with 10 bases between.

The CDR3 protein is CASSSYQGAHTEAFF. CDR3 in DNA: TGTGCCAGCAGTTCTTATCAGGGGGCCCACACTGAAGCTTTCTTT. The rearrangement uses TRBV28 and TRBJ1-1, with TRBD1 identical over 8 bases. Germline values: CDR1 MDHEN, CDR2 SYDVKM. The CDR3 totals 15 residues. Unmatched junction bases numbered 7, after V lost 4 bases and J lost 3 bases.

Details on this clone: This specimen includes other DNA sequences encoding the same CDR3. The DNA for the CDR3 is TGCGCCAGCAGCCAGGGACAGGGGGCGAACTATGGCTACACCTTC. Amino acids: CASSQGQGANYGYTF. The chain joins TRBV4-1 to TRBJ1-2; 12 bases map to TRBD1. With 3 bases clipped from V and 2 bases from J, the junction kept 1 base outside the gene matches. This CDR3 is 15 amino acids long. Germline V gives CDR1 MGHRA, CDR2 YSYEKL.

This clone has a single count. The rearrangement links TRBV30 to TRBJ1-6; D is unresolved. The V gene lost 0 bases and the J gene lost 9 bases, with 12 bases spanning the gap. CDR3 length equals 14 residues. The germline V gene has CDR1 GTSNPN and CDR2 SVGIG (reference sequence). The CDR3 sequence: CAWSVWDSSSPLHF. In DNA, the CDR3 is TGTGCCTGGAGTGTATGGGATTCAAGTTCACCCCTCCACTTT.

This clone has only a few counts. This sample also contains other DNA sequences that code for the same CDR3. The chain employs TRBV5-1 and TRBJ2-3, with 7 bases lining up with TRBD1. V lost 4 bases and J lost 2; bases outside the gene matches: 4. The CDR3 is 14 residues long. Germline CDR1 SGHRS, CDR2 YFSETQ. The CDR3 nucleotides read TGCGCCAGCAGCCTGGGGACAGCCACAGATACGCAGTATTTT. This translates into CASSLGTATDTQYF.

This rearrangement joins TRBV28 to TRBJ2-7; either TRBD1 or TRBD2 may supply D (6 bases each). The V end was cut by 7 bases, the J end by 1 base, with 17 bases between. The CDR3 has 15 residues. CDR1 is MDHEN and CDR2 is SYDVKM in the germline V gene. The CDR3: CASIGGGTGSYEQYF. CDR3 nucleotide sequence: TGTGCCAGCATTGGGGGCGGGACTGGATCCTACGAGCAGTACTTC.

In nucleotides, the CDR3 is TGCGCCAGCAGCTCCGGGACAGGGCCCGCCGAGCAGTACTTC. Its protein product is CASSSGTGPAEQYF. The rearrangement joins TRBV5-1 to TRBJ2-7; TRBD1 aligns across 9 bases. V dropped 3 bases and J dropped 6; count of bases not matched to a gene: 7. The length of the CDR3 is 14 residues. In germline, CDR1 is SGHRS, CDR2 YFSETQ.

The chain links TRBV6-5 to TRBJ1-2; perhaps TRBD1 as D (6 bases). This CDR3 region has 14 residues. Germline assignment: CDR1 MNHEY and CDR2 SVGAGI. V shed 5 bases and J shed 1 base, with 11 bases lying between them. CDR3: CASSPDSNNYGYTF. In DNA form, the CDR3 reads TGTGCCAGCAGTCCGGACAGTAATAACTATGGCTACACCTTC.

The chain combines TRBV18 with TRBJ1-1; D is unclear. Germline V gene sequence: CDR1 KGHSH, CDR2 LQKENI. The CDR3 sequence is 14 residues long. V was cut by 2 bases and J by 1 base, with 8 bases left in between. The CDR3 reads CASSPSGPNTEAFF. The CDR3 DNA sequence: TGTGCCAGCTCACCATCAGGACCGAACACTGAAGCTTTCTTT.

The chain combines TRBV30 with TRBJ2-3, with D maybe TRBD2 (6 bases). Germline CDR1 and CDR2: GTSNPN and SVGIG (reference sequence). Trimming left V 7 bases short and J 2 bases short, with 13 bases between. The CDR3 consists of 13 residues. The DNA of the CDR3 is TGTGCCTATCGGGCGGGGACCACAGATACGCAGTATTTT. Amino acid sequence: CAYRAGTTDTQYF. Based on the CDR3 plus reference TRBV30 and TRBJ2-3, the full variable domain is SQTIHQWPATLVQPVGSPLSLECTVEGTSNPNLYWYRQAAGRGLQLLFYSVGIGQISSEVPQNLSASRPQDRQFILSSKKLLLSDSGFYLCAYRAGTTDTQYFGPGTRLTVL.

The V call is TRBV4-1, the J call TRBJ2-2; 7 bases fit TRBD2. The CDR3 extends over 17 amino acids. Germline CDR1 MGHRA, CDR2 YSYEKL. V shed 1 base, J shed 3 bases, and the junction held 8 bases outside the gene matches. Here the CDR3 reads CASSQGGLAVYTGELFF. In nucleotides, the CDR3 is TGCGCCAGCAGCCAAGGAGGTCTAGCGGTATACACCGGGGAGCTGTTTTTT.

The rearrangement links TRBV5-1 to TRBJ2-3, with no clear D. CDR1 is SGHRS and CDR2 is YFSETQ in the germline V gene. V lost 4 bases and J 0 bases, leaving 6 bases between the germline ends. The CDR3 is 13 amino acids. The CDR3 here is CASSTTSTDTQYF. CDR3 bases: TGCGCCAGCAGCACCACTAGCACAGATACGCAGTATTTT.

The CDR3 DNA reads as TGTGCCAGCAGCTCGGCCGGGACAGAGACCCAGTACTTC. It codes for CASSSAGTETQYF. This chain uses TRBV28 with TRBJ2-5, with D perhaps given as TRBD1 or TRBD2 (5 bases each). CDR3 length: 13 amino acids. Germline assignment: CDR1 MDHEN and CDR2 SYDVKM. V was trimmed by 6 bases and J by 4 bases, leaving 12 bases between them.

The rearrangement uses TRBV2 and TRBJ2-2; D unclear. The V gene lost 3 bases and the J gene lost 2 bases, with 10 bases spanning the gap. The CDR3 has 15 amino acids. Per the germline V gene, CDR1 is SNHLY and CDR2 is FYNNEI. The CDR3 sequence is CASSEDQINTGELFF. CDR3 DNA: TGTGCCAGCAGTGAGGATCAAATTAACACCGGGGAGCTGTTTTTT.

The rearrangement uses TRBV11-2 and TRBJ2-2; 8 nucleotides agree with TRBD1. CDR3 length: 14 amino acids. The V gene's germline CDR1 is SGHAT and CDR2 FQNNGV. V gave up 4 bases and J gave up 7 bases; unmatched junction bases: 5. The CDR3 sequence: CASSYQGAVGELFF. Here the CDR3 DNA reads TGTGCCAGCAGCTACCAGGGGGCTGTCGGGGAGCTGTTTTTT.

The genes are TRBV5-1 and TRBJ2-1, with TRBD2 as a possible D gene (6 bases). This CDR3 has 17 amino acids. The germline gives CDR1 SGHRS, CDR2 YFSETQ. V dropped 4 bases and J dropped 7 bases, with 24 bases sitting between them. CDR3: CASSGGPSEPPLNEQFF. The CDR3 DNA follows: TGCGCCAGCAGCGGCGGGCCTAGCGAGCCCCCGTTGAATGAGCAGTTCTTC.

The rearrangement uses TRBV28 and TRBJ1-5; 7 nucleotides agree with TRBD1. V trimming: 5 bases; J trimming: 6 bases; junction bases outside the gene matches: 7. The V gene's germline CDR1 is MDHEN and CDR2 SYDVKM. The CDR3 is 14 amino acids. The CDR3 region has the DNA TGTGCCAGCAGTGCCACCCACAGGGGTCAGCCCCAGCATTTT. This sequence encodes CASSATHRGQPQHF.

This chain links TRBV11-2 with TRBJ2-1; D is ambiguous. CDR1 is SGHAT, CDR2 FQNNGV, per germline. CDR3 length equals 13 residues. With 0 bases removed from V and 8 bases from J, the gap between germline ends came to 8 bases. Here the CDR3 reads CASSLDPADEQFF. The DNA for the CDR3 is TGTGCCAGCAGCTTAGATCCCGCAGATGAGCAGTTCTTC.

The chain employs TRBV7-8 and TRBJ2-7; 7 positions match TRBD2. The CDR3 is 15 amino acids. V trimming: 3 bases; J trimming: 2 bases; junction bases outside the gene matches: 7. The germline CDR1 and CDR2 sequences are SGHVS and FQNEAQ. The CDR3 spells CASSFSSGTTYEQYF. In DNA, the CDR3 is TGTGCCAGCAGCTTTTCGAGCGGGACCACCTACGAGCAGTACTTC.

The V call is TRBV14, the J call TRBJ1-3; 9 positions match TRBD1. Per the germline V gene, CDR1 is SGHDN and CDR2 is FVKESK. CDR3 length equals 17 residues. The J segment lost 1 base and the V segment lost 1 base, leaving 5 bases of the junction unmatched. CDR3 DNA sequence: TGTGCCAGCAGCCAAGTAACAGGGGGCTATTCTGGAAACACCATATATTTT. Translating it yields CASSQVTGGYSGNTIYF.

Of note for this clone: Other nucleotide sequences from this sample produce the same CDR3. The chain couples TRBV14 to TRBJ1-3; 8 positions match TRBD1. CDR3 length: 16 residues. The trim removed 1 base at V and 1 base at J, leaving 3 bases unmatched. Germline CDR1 and CDR2: SGHDN and FVKESK. Here the CDR3 reads CASSQVQGASGNTIYF. The CDR3 DNA follows: TGTGCCAGCAGCCAAGTGCAGGGGGCGTCTGGAAACACCATATATTTT.

The genes are TRBV6-1 and TRBJ2-3; 13 bases are a match to TRBD2. CDR3 length: 19 residues. The trim removed 4 bases at V and 5 bases at J, leaving 15 bases unmatched. CDR1 is MNHNS, CDR2 SASEGT, per germline. Here the CDR3 DNA reads TGTGCCAGCAGTGTGGGACAGGGGACTAGCGGGACGATAGTAGATACGCAGTATTTT. It yields the protein CASSVGQGTSGTIVDTQYF.

This clone showed up just a few times. The gene calls are TRBV2 and TRBJ1-5, with D uncertain. Looked up from germline, CDR1 is SNHLY and CDR2 is FYNNEI. The CDR3 has 13 residues. V was pared by 2 bases and J by 5 bases, with 7 bases between. CDR3 amino acids: CASSERPYQPQHF. DNA for the CDR3: TGTGCCAGCAGTGAAAGGCCGTATCAGCCCCAGCATTTT. The variable domain in full, completed from reference TRBV2 and TRBJ1-5, reads EPEVTQTPSHQVTQMGQEVILRCVPISNHLYFYWYRQILGQKVEFLVSFYNNEISEKSEIFDDQFSVERPDGSNFTLKIRSTKLEDSAMYFCASSERPYQPQHFGDGTRLSIL.